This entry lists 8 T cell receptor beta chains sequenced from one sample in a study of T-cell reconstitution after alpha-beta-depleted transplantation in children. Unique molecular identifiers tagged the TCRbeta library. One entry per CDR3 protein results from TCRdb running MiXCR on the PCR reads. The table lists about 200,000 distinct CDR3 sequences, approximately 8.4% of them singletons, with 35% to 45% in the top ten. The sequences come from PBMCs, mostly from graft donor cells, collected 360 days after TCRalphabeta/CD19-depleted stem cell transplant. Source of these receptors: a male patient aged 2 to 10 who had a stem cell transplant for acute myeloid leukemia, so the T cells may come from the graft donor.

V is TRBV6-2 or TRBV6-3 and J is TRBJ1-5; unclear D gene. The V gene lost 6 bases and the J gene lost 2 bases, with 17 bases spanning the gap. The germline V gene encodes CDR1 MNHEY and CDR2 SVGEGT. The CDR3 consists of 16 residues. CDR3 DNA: TGTGCCAGCAGCCGTCGTGCGGCATTGGGCAATCAGCCCCAGCATTTT. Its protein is CASSRRAALGNQPQHF.

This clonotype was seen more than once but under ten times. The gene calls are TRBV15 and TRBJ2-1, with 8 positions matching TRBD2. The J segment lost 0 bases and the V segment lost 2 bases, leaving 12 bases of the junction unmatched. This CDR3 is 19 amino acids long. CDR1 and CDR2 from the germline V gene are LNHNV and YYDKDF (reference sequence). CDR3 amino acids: CATSRQIGREGFSYNEQFF. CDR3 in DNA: TGTGCCACCAGCAGACAGATTGGACGGGAGGGCTTCTCCTACAATGAGCAGTTCTTC.

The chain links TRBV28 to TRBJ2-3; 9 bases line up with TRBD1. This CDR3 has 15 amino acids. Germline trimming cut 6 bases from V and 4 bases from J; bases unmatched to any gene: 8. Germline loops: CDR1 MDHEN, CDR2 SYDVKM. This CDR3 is CASRPRTGVADTQYF. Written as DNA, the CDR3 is TGTGCCAGCAGACCTCGGACAGGGGTGGCAGATACGCAGTATTTT. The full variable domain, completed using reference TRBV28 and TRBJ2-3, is DVKVTQSSRYLVKRTGEKVFLECVQDMDHENMFWYRQDPGLGLRLIYFSYDVKMKEKGDIPEGYSVSREKKERFSLILESASTNQTSMYLCASRPRTGVADTQYFGPGTRLTVL.

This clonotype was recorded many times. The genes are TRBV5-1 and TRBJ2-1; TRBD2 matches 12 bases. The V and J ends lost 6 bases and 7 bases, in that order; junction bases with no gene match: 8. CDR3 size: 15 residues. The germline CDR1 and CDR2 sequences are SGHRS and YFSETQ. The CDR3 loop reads CASTRLAGAVNEQFF. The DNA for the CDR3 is TGCGCCAGCACCAGACTAGCGGGAGCCGTAAATGAGCAGTTCTTC.

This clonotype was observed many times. The CDR3 region is CASSWTGHYEQYF. DNA of the CDR3: TGTGCCAGCAGTTGGACAGGGCACTACGAGCAGTACTTC. This chain connects TRBV6-5 to TRBJ2-7; 8 bases fit TRBD1. Germline-derived CDR1 and CDR2 are MNHEY and SVGAGI. This CDR3 comprises 13 residues. Germline trimming cut 4 bases from V and 3 bases from J; bases unmatched to any gene: 2.

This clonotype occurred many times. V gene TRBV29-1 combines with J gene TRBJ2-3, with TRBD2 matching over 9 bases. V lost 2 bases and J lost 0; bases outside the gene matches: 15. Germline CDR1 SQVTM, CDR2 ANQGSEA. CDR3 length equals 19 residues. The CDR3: CSVEPSIVTSGKSTDTQYF. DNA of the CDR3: TGCAGCGTTGAACCCTCCATTGTGACTAGCGGAAAAAGCACAGATACGCAGTATTTT.

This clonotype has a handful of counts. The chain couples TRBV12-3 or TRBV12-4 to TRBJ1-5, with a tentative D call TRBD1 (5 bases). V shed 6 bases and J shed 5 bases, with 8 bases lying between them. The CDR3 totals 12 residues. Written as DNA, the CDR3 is TGTGCCAGCAGGTTGGGGGATCAGCCCCAGCATTTT. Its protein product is CASRLGDQPQHF.

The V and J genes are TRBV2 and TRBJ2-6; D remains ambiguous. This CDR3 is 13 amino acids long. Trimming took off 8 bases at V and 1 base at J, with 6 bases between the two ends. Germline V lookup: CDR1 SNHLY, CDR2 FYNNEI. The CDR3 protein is CASGSSGANVLTF. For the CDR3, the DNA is TGTGCCAGCGGGTCTTCTGGGGCCAACGTCCTGACTTTC.